The next 18 T cell receptor beta chains were all read from a single sample in a study of cytomegalovirus exposure and HLA in healthy donors. 13 Jbeta primers and 60 Vbeta primers were used for the PCR. Method: immunoSEQ multiplex PCR; TCRdb's copy keeps in-frame clones and lacks some. Here the sample spans roughly 170,000 clones, approximately 81% being singletons. Sequenced sample: PBMCs. These receptors came from a woman in her 30s in good health and CMV-seronegative.

The gene calls are TRBV7-8 and TRBJ2-6; tentative D call: TRBD2 (5 bases). Trimming took off 1 base at V and 6 bases at J, with 19 bases between the two ends. The CDR3 contains 18 residues. Germline CDR1 is SGHVS and CDR2 is FQNEAQ. This CDR3 is CASSLGIGIGYEANVLTF. The DNA of the CDR3 is TGTGCCAGCAGCTTAGGCATCGGGATCGGATATGAGGCCAACGTCCTGACTTTC.

In this sample, this clone turned up a few times. The rearrangement links TRBV28 to TRBJ1-6, with 7 bases that match TRBD1. The CDR3 has 15 amino acids. The J segment lost 10 bases and the V segment lost 5 bases, leaving 11 bases of the junction unmatched. Germline V gene data show CDR1 as MDHEN and CDR2 as SYDVKM. CDR3 bases: TGTGCCAGCAGTGCCTCAGGCAGGGGGTACTCACCCCTCCACTTT. Amino acids: CASSASGRGYSPLHF.

V gene TRBV4-3 combines with J gene TRBJ2-3; D gene ambiguous. V was clipped by 0 bases and J by 5 bases, with 15 bases between them. The germline V gene has CDR1 LGHNA and CDR2 YSLEER. CDR3 length: 16 amino acids. This chain's CDR3 is CASSQDLGANLDTQYF. The DNA for the CDR3 is TGCGCCAGCAGCCAAGATCTCGGAGCTAACTTAGATACGCAGTATTTT.

In its sample, this clone was seen once. V is TRBV7-4 and J is TRBJ1-4; tentatively, D is TRBD1 (6 bases). Between the trimmed V and J ends, which lost 3 bases and 10 bases, there was a span of 21 bases. This CDR3 is built from 16 residues. The germline CDR1 and CDR2 sequences are SGHVT and SQSDAQ. The CDR3 nucleotides are TGTGCCAGCAGCTTTGGGGAGGGGGGGAACGGGGGAAAACTGTTTTTT. This sequence encodes CASSFGEGGNGGKLFF.

This sequence joins TRBV4-1 and TRBJ1-1; no reliable D call. The V gene's germline CDR1 is MGHRA and CDR2 YSYEKL. The CDR3 covers 17 residues. V lost 1 base to trimming and J lost 0 bases, with 15 bases between them. CDR3 nucleotides: TGCGCCAGCAGCCAAGTAATAGCGTATGGGCTGAACACTGAAGCTTTCTTT. Translation: CASSQVIAYGLNTEAFF.

V gene TRBV19 combines with J gene TRBJ2-1; D not certain. This CDR3 is built from 13 residues. Germline V gene data show CDR1 as LNHDA and CDR2 as SQIVND (reference sequence). V was cut by 6 bases and J by 0 bases, with 6 bases left in between. CDR3 residues: CASSESSYNEQFF. The CDR3 bases are TGTGCCAGTAGCGAGAGCTCCTACAATGAGCAGTTCTTC.

The chain has TRBV19 and TRBJ1-2; TRBD1 aligns across 8 bases. Germline values: CDR1 LNHDA, CDR2 SQIVND (reference sequence). J gave up 0 bases and V 8 bases, and 5 bases lay outside the gene matches. The length of the CDR3 is 14 residues. CDR3 region: CASRRTGSNYGYTF. CDR3 in DNA: TGTGCCAGTCGCAGGACAGGGTCTAACTATGGCTACACCTTC.

The V call is TRBV28, the J call TRBJ2-7, with 10 bases fitting TRBD1. V was pared by 6 bases and J by 9 bases, with 17 bases of the junction left unmatched. The CDR3 is made up of 16 amino acids. Per germline, CDR1 MDHEN and CDR2 SYDVKM. CDR3 loop: CASSTPGQGSKTGQYF. CDR3 bases: TGTGCCAGCAGCACGCCGGGACAGGGGTCAAAGACCGGGCAGTACTTC.

In this sample, this clone turned up a few times. This rearrangement joins TRBV5-1 to TRBJ1-6; 7 bases are a match to TRBD1. Looked up from germline, CDR1 is SGHRS and CDR2 is YFSETQ. CDR3 length: 15 amino acids. Trimming took 2 bases from V and 10 from J; bases not matched to a gene: 9. CDR3 loop: CASSFNRGRDSPLHF. CDR3 in DNA: TGCGCCAGCAGCTTCAACAGGGGAAGGGACTCACCCCTCCACTTT.

The genes are TRBV12-2 and TRBJ2-3; the D call in the table, TRBD2, was not verified against the DNA. TRBV12-2 is recorded as a pseudogene. The CDR3 spans 11 residues. The CDR3 is CASRPEETQYF. Written as DNA, the CDR3 is TGTGCAAGTCGCCCCGAGGAAACGCAGTATTTT.

The chain combines TRBV28 with TRBJ2-5; the D gene is possibly TRBD1 (6 bases). The germline CDR1 and CDR2 sequences are MDHEN and SYDVKM. Between the trimmed V and J ends, which lost 3 bases and 2 bases, there was a span of 19 bases. This CDR3 comprises 17 residues. In DNA form, the CDR3 reads TGTGCCAGCAGTTTCTCCCGCGCTGACAGGCTTCAAGAGACCCAGTACTTC. This gives the protein CASSFSRADRLQETQYF.

The CDR3: CASSSHVGTGGVYEQFF. DNA for the CDR3: TGTGCCAGCAGCTCCCACGTTGGGACAGGGGGCGTTTATGAGCAGTTCTTC. The chain links TRBV7-9 to TRBJ2-1; 12 bases map to TRBD1. V was pared by 4 bases and J by 8 bases, with 12 bases of the junction left unmatched. The CDR3 loop spans 17 amino acids. In germline, CDR1 is SEHNR, CDR2 FQNEAQ (reference sequence).

This sequence joins TRBV30 and TRBJ1-4; TRBD1 might be the D (5 bases). Germline V gene sequence: CDR1 GTSNPN, CDR2 SVGIG (reference sequence). This CDR3 spans 13 amino acids. Trimming took 2 bases from V and 8 from J, leaving 12 bases between them. CDR3 in amino acids: CAWSPGINEKLFF. As DNA, the CDR3 is TGTGCCTGGAGTCCAGGGATTAACGAAAAACTGTTTTTT.

The chain carries TRBV6-5 and TRBJ1-1; D is uncertain. The V gene lost 6 bases and the J gene lost 3 bases, with 14 bases spanning the gap. Germline CDR1 reads MNHEY; CDR2 reads SVGAGI. CDR3 size: 14 residues. The CDR3: CASRRTNWDTEAFF. CDR3 nucleotides: TGTGCCAGCAGGAGGACTAATTGGGACACTGAAGCTTTCTTT.

The CDR3 loop reads CASSEWGGRADNEQFF. The DNA for the CDR3 is TGTGCCAGCAGTGAATGGGGCGGGAGGGCTGACAATGAGCAGTTCTTC. This rearrangement joins TRBV25-1 to TRBJ2-1; 9 nucleotides line up with TRBD2. CDR1 MGHDK and CDR2 SYGVNS come from the germline V gene. This CDR3 has 16 residues. V lost 1 base to trimming and J lost 5 bases; unmatched junction nucleotides: 6.

The chain joins TRBV5-4 to TRBJ1-5; possibly TRBD1 for D (5 bases). Germline CDR1 SGHNT, CDR2 YYREEE (reference sequence). The CDR3 has 15 amino acids. V was clipped by 0 bases and J by 3 bases, with 10 bases between them. Here the CDR3 reads CASSLDPGHNQPQHF. Here the CDR3 DNA reads TGTGCCAGCAGCTTGGACCCCGGACACAATCAGCCCCAGCATTTT.

The gene calls are TRBV18 and TRBJ1-1; 7 positions agree with TRBD1. Germline trimming cut 6 bases from V and 3 bases from J; bases unmatched to any gene: 4. The CDR3 contains 13 residues. CDR1 KGHSH and CDR2 LQKENI come from the germline V gene. CDR3 nucleotide sequence: TGTGCCAGCTCTCCTGGACAGGACACTGAAGCTTTCTTT. It codes for CASSPGQDTEAFF.

This clone was seen more than once but under ten times. The chain employs TRBV29-1 and TRBJ1-2; possibly TRBD1 for D (6 bases). Germline lookup yields CDR1 SQVTM and CDR2 ANQGSEA. V lost 7 bases, J lost 2 bases, and 11 bases lay in between. The CDR3 consists of 12 residues. The CDR3 bases are TGCAGCGGGCGCCAGGGGAACTATGGCTACACCTTC. Protein sequence: CSGRQGNYGYTF.